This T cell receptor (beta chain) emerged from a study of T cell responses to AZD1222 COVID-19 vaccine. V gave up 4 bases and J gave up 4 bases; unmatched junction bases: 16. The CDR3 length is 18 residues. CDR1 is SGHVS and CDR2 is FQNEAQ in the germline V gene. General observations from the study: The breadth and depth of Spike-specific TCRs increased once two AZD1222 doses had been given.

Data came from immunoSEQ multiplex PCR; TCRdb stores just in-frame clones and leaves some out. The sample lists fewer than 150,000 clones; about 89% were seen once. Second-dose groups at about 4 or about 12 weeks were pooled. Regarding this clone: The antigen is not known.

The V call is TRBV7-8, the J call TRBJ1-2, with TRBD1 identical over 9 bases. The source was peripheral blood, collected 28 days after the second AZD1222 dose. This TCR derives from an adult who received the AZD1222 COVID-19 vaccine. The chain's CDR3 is CASSSRVSGQGTPYGYTF. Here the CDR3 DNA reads TGTGCCAGCAGCTCTAGGGTTTCCGGACAGGGGACCCCCTATGGCTACACCTTC. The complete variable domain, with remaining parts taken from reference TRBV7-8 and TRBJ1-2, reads GAGVSQSPRYKVAKRGQDVALRCDPISGHVSLFWYQQALGQGPEFLTYFQNEAQLDKSGLPSDRFFAERPEGSVSTLKIQRTQQEDSAVYLCASSSRVSGQGTPYGYTFGSGTRLTVV.